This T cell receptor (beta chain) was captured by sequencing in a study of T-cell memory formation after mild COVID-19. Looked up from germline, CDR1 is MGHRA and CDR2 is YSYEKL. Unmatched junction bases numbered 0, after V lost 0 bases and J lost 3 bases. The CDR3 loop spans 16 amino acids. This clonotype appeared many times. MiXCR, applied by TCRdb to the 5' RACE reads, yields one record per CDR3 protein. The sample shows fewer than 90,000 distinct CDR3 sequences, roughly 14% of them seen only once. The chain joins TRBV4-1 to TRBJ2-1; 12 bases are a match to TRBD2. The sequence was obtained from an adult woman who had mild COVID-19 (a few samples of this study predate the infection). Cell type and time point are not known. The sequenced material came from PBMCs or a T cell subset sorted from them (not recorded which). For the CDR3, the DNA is TGCGCCAGCAGCCAAGAACTAGCGGGGGGCTACAATGAGCAGTTCTTC. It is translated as CASSQELAGGYNEQFF.